Following are 16 T cell receptor beta chains from one sample sequenced in a study of cytomegalovirus exposure and HLA in healthy donors. The PCR contained 60 Vbeta and 13 Jbeta primers. Assay: immunoSEQ multiplex PCR; the TCRdb copy retains only in-frame clones and omits some. The sample shows about 93,000 clones, just under 80% of them seen only once. Sequencing was done on a sample of PBMCs. The receptors originated from a woman between 40 and 50 years old in good health and CMV-seronegative.

The CDR3 DNA sequence: TGTGCCAGCAGACTCTACGCACTAGCGGACAATGAGCAGTTCTTC. Translating gives CASRLYALADNEQFF. The chain carries TRBV28 and TRBJ2-1, with 8 bases that match TRBD2. This CDR3 region has 15 residues. Germline-derived CDR1 and CDR2 are MDHEN and SYDVKM. V lost 6 bases and J lost 5; bases outside the gene matches: 9.

The genes are TRBV28 and TRBJ1-1, with 11 bases fitting TRBD1. Trimming took 5 bases from V and 3 from J; bases not matched to a gene: 8. Germline lookup yields CDR1 MDHEN and CDR2 SYDVKM. The length of the CDR3 is 16 residues. Here the CDR3 DNA reads TGTGCCAGCAGTGACTGGACAGGGGGCGGGGACACTGAAGCTTTCTTT. It yields the protein CASSDWTGGGDTEAFF.

The V and J genes are TRBV28 and TRBJ1-1; 8 bases match TRBD1. This CDR3 spans 13 amino acids. The V and J ends lost 10 bases and 0 bases, in that order; junction bases with no gene match: 4. Germline V gene lookup returns CDR1 MDHEN and CDR2 SYDVKM. The CDR3 is CAILTGVNTEAFF. In DNA, the CDR3 is TGTGCCATTTTGACAGGGGTGAACACTGAAGCTTTCTTT.

The rearrangement joins TRBV7-2 to TRBJ1-5, with D hard to call. The CDR3 runs to 13 residues. Per germline, CDR1 SGHTA and CDR2 FQGNSA. Trimming shortened V by 5 bases and J by 5 bases, and 10 bases separated the two germline ends. The CDR3 reads CASSDGSYQPQHF. In DNA, the CDR3 is TGTGCCAGCAGCGACGGGAGTTATCAGCCCCAGCATTTT.

The V and J genes are TRBV5-1 and TRBJ2-3; 7 bases are a match to TRBD2. V dropped 2 bases and J dropped 0; count of bases not matched to a gene: 3. CDR1 SGHRS and CDR2 YFSETQ come from the germline V gene. CDR3 length: 15 amino acids. The CDR3 bases are TGCGCCAGCAGCTTTAAAGCGGGAAGCACAGATACGCAGTATTTT. It translates to CASSFKAGSTDTQYF.

The rearrangement joins TRBV11-2 to TRBJ2-2, with D maybe TRBD2 (5 bases). CDR3 size: 15 residues. Germline assignment: CDR1 SGHAT and CDR2 FQNNGV. V dropped 0 bases and J dropped 7 bases, with 12 bases sitting between them. The chain's CDR3 is CASSLEGREGGELFF. The CDR3 DNA follows: TGTGCCAGCAGCTTAGAAGGCCGGGAAGGCGGGGAGCTGTTTTTT.

A single count supports this clone. The chain carries TRBV2 and TRBJ2-7; D gene ambiguous. Germline loops: CDR1 SNHLY, CDR2 FYNNEI. This CDR3 has 13 residues. V lost 6 bases and J lost 2, with 11 bases in between. CDR3 DNA sequence: TGTGCCAGCAGCCCCACTCTAGCCTACGAGCAGTACTTC. Residues: CASSPTLAYEQYF.

CDR3 region: CASRADRRNTEAFF. The CDR3 DNA reads TGTGCCAGTAGAGCGGACAGGCGGAACACTGAAGCTTTCTTT. The rearrangement uses TRBV19 and TRBJ1-1, with TRBD1 identical over 7 bases. V shed 6 bases, J shed 1 base, and the junction held 5 bases outside the gene matches. This CDR3 is built from 14 residues. The germline CDR1 and CDR2 sequences are LNHDA and SQIVND (reference sequence).

On this clone itself: At one end, the junction sequence differs from germline, possibly due to a read error. This chain links TRBV15 with TRBJ2-7; D might be TRBD2 (7 bases). The germline gives CDR1 LNHNV, CDR2 YYDKDF (reference sequence). This CDR3 comprises 15 residues. The CDR3 DNA follows: TGTGCCACCAGGAGAGGGAGGGGGGGCCCCCACGAGCAGTACTTC. It codes for CATRRGRGGPHEQYF.

The rearrangement links TRBV27 to TRBJ2-3, with 9 bases matching TRBD2. The J segment lost 3 bases and the V segment lost 2 bases, leaving 6 bases of the junction unmatched. Germline-derived CDR1 and CDR2 are MNHEY and SMNVEV (reference sequence). The CDR3 is 16 amino acids. The CDR3, as DNA: TGTGCCAGCAGTTTACTGCGGGAGGGCCCGACAGATACGCAGTATTTT. Its translation is CASSLLREGPTDTQYF.

This clone was observed a single time. V gene TRBV6-5 combines with J gene TRBJ2-7, with 7 bases that match TRBD1. The CDR3 runs to 16 residues. Unmatched junction bases numbered 11, after V lost 0 bases and J lost 6 bases. Germline V lookup: CDR1 MNHEY, CDR2 SVGAGI. The CDR3 is CASSYSSTGATGEQYF. CDR3 DNA: TGTGCCAGCAGTTACTCGTCTACAGGGGCGACCGGCGAGCAGTACTTC.

The rearrangement links TRBV28 to TRBJ2-1; the match to TRBD2 covers 13 bases. Unmatched junction bases numbered 5, after V lost 7 bases and J lost 8 bases. Germline V gene data show CDR1 as MDHEN and CDR2 as SYDVKM. CDR3 length equals 14 residues. CDR3 protein: CASITSGRAYEQFF. DNA for the CDR3: TGTGCCAGCATTACTAGCGGGAGGGCCTATGAGCAGTTCTTC.

This clone showed up just a few times. The chain employs TRBV11-1 and TRBJ2-5, with a possible D match to TRBD2 (6 bases). Germline V lookup: CDR1 SGHAT, CDR2 FQDESV (reference sequence). CDR3 length: 13 amino acids. V lost 1 base and J lost 4, with 7 bases in between. CDR3 loop: CASSLEAGETQYF. In DNA, the CDR3 is TGTGCCAGCAGCTTAGAAGCGGGAGAGACCCAGTACTTC.

This chain connects TRBV6-1 to TRBJ2-2, with 9 bases fitting TRBD1. The CDR3 consists of 15 residues. CDR1 is MNHNS and CDR2 is SASEGT in the germline V gene. V shed 6 bases, J shed 5 bases, and the junction held 7 bases outside the gene matches. CDR3: CASRLTGGGTGELFF. The CDR3 coding sequence is TGTGCCAGCAGATTGACAGGGGGTGGTACCGGGGAGCTGTTTTTT.

This clone was found once. This chain connects TRBV19 to TRBJ2-2, with 7 bases lining up with TRBD1. V lost 6 bases, J lost 0 bases, and 1 base stayed unmatched. From germline, CDR1 is LNHDA and CDR2 SQIVND (reference sequence). The CDR3 is made up of 14 amino acids. In nucleotides, the CDR3 is TGTGCCAGTAGGGGACAGTCGAACACCGGGGAGCTGTTTTTT. The encoded protein is CASRGQSNTGELFF.

The chain carries TRBV18 and TRBJ1-1; tentatively, D is TRBD1 (6 bases). The V end was cut by 4 bases, the J end by 1 base, with 10 bases between. The germline V gene has CDR1 KGHSH and CDR2 LQKENI. This CDR3 is built from 14 residues. Here the CDR3 DNA reads TGTGCCAGCTCACTCAGGGGACCGAACACTGAAGCTTTCTTT. This codes for CASSLRGPNTEAFF.